Each of the 9 T cell receptor beta chains below was sequenced from the same sample in a study of cytotoxic CD8 clonotypes in ibrutinib-treated CLL. TCRdb's table, derived via immunoSEQ multiplex PCR, lists solely in-frame clones and lacks some. Of fewer than 400,000 clones listed, over 55% are singletons. Sequences were derived from PBMCs, sampled after 36 months of ibrutinib treatment. The receptors here all came from a human donor with chronic lymphocytic leukemia.

This clone appeared a single time. The V call is TRBV1, the J call TRBJ2-1; the table's D call, TRBD2, has no DNA check behind it. TRBV1 counts as a pseudogene. This CDR3 has 15 amino acids. As DNA, the CDR3 is TGCACCAGCAGCCAAACGGTCACGCTGGTCAATGAGCAGTTCTTC. Amino acids: CTSSQTVTLVNEQFF.

J is TRBJ2-3 and V is TRBV9, with TRBD2 matching over 16 bases. J gave up 4 bases and V 0 bases, and 2 bases lay outside the gene matches. This CDR3 comprises 17 residues. The germline V gene encodes CDR1 SGDLS and CDR2 YYNGEE. The CDR3 region has the DNA TGTGCCAGCAGCGTAGAGGGACTAGCGGGAGGGTCAGATACGCAGTATTTT. This gives the protein CASSVEGLAGGSDTQYF.

The rearrangement uses TRBV5-1 and TRBJ2-1; D possibly corresponds to TRBD1 (6 bases). Germline V lookup: CDR1 SGHRS, CDR2 YFSETQ. V was clipped by 0 bases and J by 9 bases, with 16 bases between them. The CDR3 totals 15 residues. The CDR3 here is CASSLAYRDQGEQFF. The CDR3, as DNA: TGCGCCAGCAGCTTGGCCTACAGGGATCAGGGTGAGCAGTTCTTC.

The chain has TRBV19 and TRBJ2-7, with 8 nucleotides matching TRBD2. CDR3 length: 15 residues. Looked up from germline, CDR1 is LNHDA and CDR2 is SQIVND (reference sequence). With 4 bases clipped from V and 0 bases from J, the junction kept 5 bases outside the gene matches. The DNA for the CDR3 is TGTGCCAGTAGTAATCCAGCGGGAGTCTCCTACGAGCAGTACTTC. This encodes CASSNPAGVSYEQYF.

The rearrangement joins TRBV15 to TRBJ2-3, with D unclear. Germline CDR1 is LNHNV and CDR2 is YYDKDF (reference sequence). V lost 1 base and J 6 bases, leaving 5 bases between the germline ends. CDR3 length: 12 residues. In nucleotides, the CDR3 is TGTGCCACCAGCAGAGTTGCCGATACGCAGTATTTT. It codes for CATSRVADTQYF.

This clone showed up just a few times. The rearrangement joins TRBV5-6 to TRBJ2-5; TRBD2 matches 14 bases. This CDR3 is built from 16 residues. The germline V gene encodes CDR1 SGHDT and CDR2 YYEEEE. V was pared by 0 bases and J by 5 bases, with 3 bases of the junction left unmatched. The CDR3 loop is CASSLGLAGGVETQYF. CDR3 bases: TGTGCCAGCAGCTTGGGACTAGCGGGAGGGGTGGAGACCCAGTACTTC.

This clone occurred once. The genes are TRBV6-1 and TRBJ2-7, with TRBD1 matching over 7 bases. In germline, CDR1 is MNHNS, CDR2 SASEGT. The CDR3 runs 13 residues. With 9 bases clipped from V and 2 bases from J, the junction kept 7 bases outside the gene matches. The CDR3 loop reads CASEDRSAYEQYF. The CDR3 DNA reads as TGTGCCAGTGAGGACAGGAGTGCCTACGAGCAGTACTTC.

The sample holds a few counts of this clone. The chain is built from TRBV5-1 and TRBJ1-1; D unresolved. CDR1 SGHRS and CDR2 YFSETQ come from the germline V gene. V dropped 2 bases and J dropped 1 base, with 9 bases sitting between them. This CDR3 spans 14 amino acids. CDR3 sequence: CASSLGHTNTEAFF. The CDR3 DNA follows: TGCGCCAGCAGCTTAGGCCACACGAACACTGAAGCTTTCTTT.

The V gene is TRBV6-5, the J gene TRBJ2-1; D is possibly TRBD2 (5 bases). The germline gives CDR1 MNHEY, CDR2 SVGAGI. Trimming cost V 0 bases and J 8 bases, with 14 bases left between them. There are 15 residues in the CDR3. The DNA for the CDR3 is TGTGCCAGCAGTTACTCGGACTTAGGGCGGGATGAGCAGTTCTTC. It is translated as CASSYSDLGRDEQFF.